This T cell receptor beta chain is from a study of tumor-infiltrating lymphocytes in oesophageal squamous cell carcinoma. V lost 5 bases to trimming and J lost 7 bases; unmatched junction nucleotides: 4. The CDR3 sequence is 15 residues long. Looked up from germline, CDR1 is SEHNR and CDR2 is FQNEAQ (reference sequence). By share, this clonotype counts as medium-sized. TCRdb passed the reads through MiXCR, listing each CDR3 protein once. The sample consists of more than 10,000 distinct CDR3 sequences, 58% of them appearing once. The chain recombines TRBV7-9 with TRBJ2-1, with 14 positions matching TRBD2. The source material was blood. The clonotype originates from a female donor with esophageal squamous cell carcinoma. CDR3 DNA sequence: TGTGCCAGCAGCCGCGGACTAGCGGGAGGTAATGAGCAGTTCTTC. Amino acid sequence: CASSRGLAGGNEQFF.